The T cell receptor (beta chain) described here comes from a study of blood T cell repertoires in COVID-19. As for the study in general: Sample material is recorded as cDNA or gDNA derived from T cells, B-cell-depleted T cells, or PBMCs.

Study processing details: It was from reference gene primer amplification that nucleated cell counts were estimated. Clones were read by immunoSEQ multiplex PCR, and TCRdb kept only the in-frame ones, dropping some. That table supplies the V and J calls and clone size; D and trimming were determined from the DNA. This table holds about 240,000 clones, around 85% found once. CDR3 length: 16 amino acids. V lost 3 bases and J lost 7, with 16 bases in between. The germline V gene has CDR1 LNHDA and CDR2 SQIVND (reference sequence). The chain recombines TRBV19 with TRBJ1-6, with D perhaps TRBD1 (6 bases). Sequencing input: peripheral blood. The sequence was obtained from a woman aged 55-69 years with active or convalescent COVID-19. The CDR3 loop is CASSIFARGRNSPLHF. DNA of the CDR3: TGTGCCAGTAGTATTTTCGCCAGGGGAAGAAATTCACCCCTCCACTTT.